Following are 29 T cell receptor beta chains from one sample sequenced in a study of blood T cells in healthy people across ages. It was with a sample-barcoded 5' primer and a J-beta primer mix that a second PCR of roughly 7 to 12 cycles was run. TCRdb used MiXCR to reprocess the 5' RACE reads, holding one entry per CDR3 protein. The sample includes under 700,000 distinct CDR3 sequences, approximately 25% of them seen just once. The same data also went into a second study, on T cells of mothers and their children.

The sequenced material came from blood. All receptors come from a boy aged 5-17 years in good health.

Details on this clonotype: Relative to the germline gene, one junction end is altered; a read error may explain this. The rearrangement links TRBV7-9 to TRBJ2-5; 7 bases are shared with TRBD1. The assigned J gene may be wrong: the sequence end matches TRBJ2-1 better. The CDR3 has 11 amino acids. The germline gives CDR1 SEHNR, CDR2 FQNEAQ (reference sequence). CDR3 in amino acids: CTSSDRDEQFF. The CDR3 DNA reads as TGTACCAGCAGCGACAGGGATGAGCAGTTCTTC.

V usage is TRBV7-9 and J usage is TRBJ2-1; no reliable D call. Germline V lookup: CDR1 SEHNR, CDR2 FQNEAQ (reference sequence). The CDR3 sequence is 15 residues long. Deletions cut 5 bases from V and 2 bases from J, with 13 bases between. The CDR3 DNA reads TGTGCCAGCAGCCCGGTAGAGAGAACCTACAATGAGCAGTTCTTC. Translating it yields CASSPVERTYNEQFF.

The chain uses TRBV3-1 and TRBJ1-2; 9 positions agree with TRBD1. Unmatched junction bases numbered 6, after V lost 3 bases and J lost 4 bases. Germline V lookup: CDR1 LGHDT, CDR2 YNNKEL (reference sequence). CDR3 length: 15 residues. CDR3 sequence reads: CASSQGQGGFYGYTF. DNA for the CDR3: TGTGCCAGCAGCCAGGGACAGGGAGGATTCTATGGCTACACCTTC.

V is TRBV12-3 or TRBV12-4 and J is TRBJ2-7; 9 nucleotides align to TRBD1. V lost 4 bases, J lost 7 bases, and 11 bases stayed unmatched. The CDR3 length is 15 residues. CDR3 protein: CASSWSPDRGREQYF. CDR3 coding DNA: TGTGCCAGCAGTTGGTCCCCGGACAGGGGTAGGGAGCAGTACTTC.

J is TRBJ2-3 and V is TRBV7-8; 8 bases agree with TRBD2. Per the germline V gene, CDR1 is SGHVS and CDR2 is FQNEAQ. V was pared by 9 bases and J by 1 base, with 6 bases of the junction left unmatched. The CDR3 contains 14 residues. CDR3 in DNA: TGTGCCAGTAGACGGCGGGGGGGCACAGATACGCAGTATTTT. Protein product: CASRRRGGTDTQYF.

This clonotype has more than one count but fewer than ten. The chain links TRBV29-1 to TRBJ2-5; 7 bases line up with TRBD2. Judging by the DNA end, TRBJ2-7 fits better; the J call may be wrong. Germline V gives CDR1 SQVTM, CDR2 ANQGSEA. The CDR3 sequence is 12 residues long. CDR3 in amino acids: CSVLIGGYEQYF. CDR3 nucleotide sequence: TGCAGCGTTCTTATCGGGGGGTACGAGCAGTACTTC.

This clonotype was observed a few times. The chain uses TRBV12-3 or TRBV12-4 and TRBJ2-5, with D possibly matching TRBD1 (6 bases). V lost 5 bases, J lost 7 bases, and 20 bases lay in between. This CDR3 region has 15 residues. This chain's CDR3 is CASSVSRDIQRTQYF. In nucleotides, the CDR3 is TGTGCCAGCAGTGTCAGCCGGGACATCCAGCGGACCCAGTACTTC.

The chain joins TRBV7-9 to TRBJ2-5, with D perhaps TRBD1 (6 bases). The length of the CDR3 is 16 residues. The germline V and J ends were trimmed by 1 base and 2 bases, with 14 bases remaining between them. Germline CDR1 and CDR2: SEHNR and FQNEAQ (reference sequence). CDR3 sequence reads: CASSLGSGVTQETQYF. CDR3 DNA: TGTGCCAGCAGCTTAGGGTCAGGGGTTACTCAAGAGACCCAGTACTTC.

CDR3 sequence: CASSVEGPGEKLFF. The CDR3 nucleotides are TGTGCCAGCAGCGTAGAGGGGCCCGGTGAAAAACTGTTTTTT. The chain combines TRBV9 with TRBJ1-4; possibly TRBD1 for D (5 bases). V lost 0 bases to trimming and J lost 7 bases, with 10 bases between them. From germline, CDR1 is SGDLS and CDR2 YYNGEE. CDR3 length: 14 amino acids.

This clonotype appeared a few times. The V call is TRBV7-9, the J call TRBJ1-2; D is undetermined. The CDR3 length is 13 residues. V lost 5 bases and J 1 base, leaving 8 bases between the germline ends. Germline V lookup: CDR1 SEHNR, CDR2 FQNEAQ (reference sequence). The CDR3 DNA reads TGTGCCAGCAGCGCACCCGGTAACTATGGCTACACCTTC. This gives the protein CASSAPGNYGYTF.

The rearrangement joins TRBV12-3 or TRBV12-4 to TRBJ2-1; D unclear. The CDR3 spans 13 residues. Trimming shortened V by 7 bases and J by 2 bases, and 9 bases separated the two germline ends. The CDR3 protein is CASIEAPYNEQFF. DNA for the CDR3: TGTGCCAGCATCGAGGCCCCCTACAATGAGCAGTTCTTC.

This clonotype came up a few times. The chain combines TRBV11-2 with TRBJ2-7, with D uncertain. This CDR3 is 16 amino acids long. Germline V gene data show CDR1 as SGHAT and CDR2 as FQNNGV. The V end was cut by 1 base, the J end by 5 bases, with 18 bases between. The CDR3: CASSLVSGYQANEQYF. CDR3 DNA: TGTGCCAGCAGCTTAGTGAGTGGATATCAAGCCAACGAGCAGTACTTC.

This clonotype was seen a few times. The rearrangement joins TRBV18 to TRBJ2-5; 10 nucleotides match TRBD1. Looked up from germline, CDR1 is KGHSH and CDR2 is LQKENI. V trimming: 3 bases; J trimming: 5 bases; junction bases outside the gene matches: 6. The CDR3 is 15 amino acids. The CDR3 region is CASSPGTGAQETQYF. CDR3 DNA: TGTGCCAGCTCACCCGGGACAGGGGCGCAGGAGACCCAGTACTTC.

The chain couples TRBV20-1 to TRBJ2-7; 7 nucleotides agree with TRBD2. The CDR3 has 12 amino acids. Germline V gives CDR1 DFQATT, CDR2 SNEGSKA (reference sequence). V shed 6 bases and J 4 bases; nucleotides not matched to a gene: 6. The CDR3 here is CSAGTKSYEQYF. In DNA form, the CDR3 reads TGCAGTGCCGGGACTAAGTCGTACGAGCAGTACTTC.

The V and J genes are TRBV19 and TRBJ2-7, with D maybe TRBD1 (5 bases). CDR1 and CDR2 from the germline V gene are LNHDA and SQIVND (reference sequence). This CDR3 comprises 14 residues. Trimming shortened V by 8 bases and J by 0 bases, and 14 bases separated the two germline ends. The CDR3 reads CASAFSTASYEQYF. In nucleotides, the CDR3 is TGTGCCAGTGCATTTTCGACAGCCTCCTACGAGCAGTACTTC. Complete variable domain (other parts from reference TRBV19 and TRBJ2-7): DGGITQSPKYLFRKEGQNVTLSCEQNLNHDAMYWYRQDPGQGLRLIYYSQIVNDFQKGDIAEGYSVSREKKESFPLTVTSAQKNPTAFYLCASAFSTASYEQYFGPGTRLTVT.

This clonotype occurred a few times. The chain links TRBV20-1 to TRBJ2-5; 8 bases are shared with TRBD1. Germline-derived CDR1 and CDR2 are DFQATT and SNEGSKA (reference sequence). Trimming removed 6 bases from V and 5 bases from J; junction bases left unmatched: 11. This CDR3 region has 14 residues. CDR3 bases: TGCAGTGCGACAGGCGTCAGGGGGCGGGAGACCCAGTACTTC. Protein sequence: CSATGVRGRETQYF.

The chain uses TRBV6-5 and TRBJ2-7, with TRBD2 as a possible D gene (5 bases). Germline values: CDR1 MNHEY, CDR2 SVGAGI. The CDR3 spans 16 residues. V lost 0 bases and J lost 3, with 15 bases in between. Here the CDR3 DNA reads TGTGCCAGCAGTTACTCGGAATCGTTTGGAGGCTACGAGCAGTACTTC. This encodes CASSYSESFGGYEQYF.

The chain couples TRBV6-5 to TRBJ2-2, with D maybe TRBD1 (6 bases). The V end lost 0 bases, the J end lost 0 bases, and 14 bases lay between the germline ends. There are 18 residues in the CDR3. CDR1 is MNHEY and CDR2 is SVGAGI in the germline V gene. CDR3 protein: CASSYSSQGLPNTGELFF. The CDR3 bases are TGTGCCAGCAGTTACTCTTCCCAGGGGCTCCCGAACACCGGGGAGCTGTTTTTT.

In its sample, this clonotype was seen a few times. The junction and the germline gene differ at one end; a read error may be behind it. CDR3: CASSAYRGSSDTETFF. CDR3 in DNA: TGTGCCAGCAGTGCCTATAGAGGGTCTTCGGACACTGAAACTTTCTTT. J is TRBJ1-1 and V is TRBV28, with D perhaps matching TRBD1 (5 bases). Per germline, CDR1 MDHEN and CDR2 SYDVKM. The CDR3 spans 16 residues.

This clonotype was counted a few times. One end of the junction is discordant with germline, which a read error may explain. The chain employs TRBV28 and TRBJ2-7; 7 positions agree with TRBD2. This CDR3 is 12 amino acids long. Germline CDR1 reads MDHEN; CDR2 reads SYDVKM. The CDR3 bases are TGTGCCAGCAGCACCAGGGTGGCGGGAGAGGACTTC. It codes for CASSTRVAGEDF.

The genes are TRBV29-1 and TRBJ2-3, with a weak D call TRBD1 (8 bases). V lost 1 base to trimming and J lost 6 bases, with 23 bases between them. The CDR3 loop spans 17 amino acids. CDR1 is SQVTM and CDR2 is ANQGSEA in the germline V gene. For the CDR3, the DNA is TGCAGCGTTGAAGGTGGTGCGTGGACAGGGAGGGACGATACGCAGTATTTT. It specifies CSVEGGAWTGRDDTQYF.

In DNA, the CDR3 is TGTGCCAGCAGCGTAAGCGACAGCCCCCTCGAGCAGTACTTC. Translated, it gives CASSVSDSPLEQYF. This chain links TRBV9 with TRBJ2-5, with D maybe TRBD1 (5 bases). The J call may be in error: the DNA end matches TRBJ2-7 better. The germline V gene has CDR1 SGDLS and CDR2 YYNGEE. There are 14 residues in the CDR3.

V and J are TRBV29-1 and TRBJ2-1; TRBD2 aligns across 7 bases. Germline V gene lookup returns CDR1 SQVTM and CDR2 ANQGSEA. J was trimmed by 0 bases and V by 0 bases; bases with no gene match: 5. The CDR3 covers 16 residues. The CDR3 here is CSVEEEGGSSYNEQFF. The CDR3 nucleotides are TGCAGCGTTGAAGAGGAAGGCGGGAGCTCCTACAATGAGCAGTTCTTC.

Here the CDR3 DNA reads TGTGCCAGCAGCTTATCACAGATAATTAGCACAGATACGCAGTATTTT. It is translated as CASSLSQIISTDTQYF. J is TRBJ2-3 and V is TRBV5-6; no clear D gene. CDR1 SGHDT and CDR2 YYEEEE come from the germline V gene. V was cut by 2 bases and J by 0 bases, with 13 bases left in between. The CDR3 is 16 amino acids.

This clonotype was observed many times. The V gene is TRBV10-3, the J gene TRBJ2-1; 12 positions agree with TRBD2. Trimming at V came to 0 bases and at J to 8 bases, leaving 5 bases not matched to a gene. The CDR3 extends over 16 amino acids. The germline V gene encodes CDR1 ENHRY and CDR2 SYGVKD. The CDR3 coding sequence is TGTGCCATCAGTGAGTCCTCTAGCGGGGGGGCCCATGAGCAGTTCTTC. Protein: CAISESSSGGAHEQFF.

The chain uses TRBV29-1 and TRBJ1-2; TRBD1 matches at 8 bases. Germline trimming cut 3 bases from V and 8 bases from J; bases unmatched to any gene: 11. The CDR3 covers 14 residues. Germline V CDR1 and CDR2: SQVTM, ANQGSEA. The CDR3 sequence is CSVEVDRAKRGYTF. As DNA, the CDR3 is TGCAGCGTTGAGGTGGACAGGGCCAAGAGAGGCTACACCTTC.

V gene TRBV6-5 combines with J gene TRBJ2-5, with 9 positions matching TRBD1. With 0 bases clipped from V and 2 bases from J, the junction kept 4 bases outside the gene matches. Germline CDR1 is MNHEY and CDR2 is SVGAGI. CDR3 length: 16 amino acids. The CDR3 sequence: CASSYSWDREQETQYF. For the CDR3, the DNA is TGTGCCAGCAGTTACTCCTGGGACAGGGAACAAGAGACCCAGTACTTC.

The chain is built from TRBV20-1 and TRBJ2-7; maybe TRBD1 (5 bases). Germline assignment: CDR1 DFQATT and CDR2 SNEGSKA (reference sequence). CDR3 size: 13 residues. V was clipped by 1 base and J by 5 bases, with 12 bases between them. In nucleotides, the CDR3 is TGCAGTGCTAGAGTAGGCACAGGCAACGAGCAGTACTTC. Protein product: CSARVGTGNEQYF.

CDR3 nucleotide sequence: TGCGCCAGCAAGACGGACCCCGGGAGGGGCAATGAGCAGTTCTTC. Translation gives CASKTDPGRGNEQFF. The J gene is TRBJ2-1, the V gene TRBV5-1, with 8 bases aligning to TRBD2. Germline CDR1 and CDR2: SGHRS and YFSETQ. The CDR3 totals 15 residues. With V trimmed by 6 bases and J by 6 bases, 11 bases remained unmatched.